This T cell receptor beta chain derives from a study of T-cell reconstitution after alpha-beta-depleted transplantation in children. Study outcomes and limitations: Recipient T cells and thymic progenitors that survived were the source of the high TCRbeta diversity seen at day 60 in some patients. T-cell numbers and diversity, one year after transplant, stemmed largely from T cells that were newly produced.

For TCRbeta, the library was prepared with unique molecular identifiers. TCRdb analysed the PCR reads with MiXCR anew, one entry per CDR3 protein. The sample consists of a few hundred thousand distinct CDR3 sequences, 25% to 30% of them appearing once. Germline trimming cut 6 bases from V and 4 bases from J; bases unmatched to any gene: 9. CDR1 is MDHEN and CDR2 is SYDVKM in the germline V gene. The CDR3 has 15 amino acids. This clonotype has more than one count but fewer than ten. The antigen remains undetermined. The sample here was PBMCs, taken before TCRalphabeta/CD19-depleted stem cell transplant. The J gene is TRBJ1-3, the V gene TRBV28, with 7 bases aligning to TRBD1. The sequence was collected from a boy in the first two years of life with Wiskott-Aldrich syndrome, due to receive a stem cell transplant. CDR3 loop: CASRRGGTVGNTIYF. In nucleotides, the CDR3 is TGTGCCAGCAGAAGGGGAGGGACAGTAGGAAACACCATATATTTT.